These T cell receptor beta chains were read from a single sample in a study of shared clonotypes between healthy human individuals. The table came from immunoSEQ multiplex PCR; TCRdb's copy has only in-frame clones and leaves some out. Found here are under 550,000 clones, 90% to 96% of them singletons; the top ten hold approximately 0.06%. Source material: naive CD4+ T cells sorted from blood. These receptors were taken from a woman aged 25 to 39 in good health. Both conserved end residues are part of each CDR3. The order of the fields is D gene, V gene, J gene, CDR3 protein. The D gene is left open where the match is weak.

D: .
V: TRBV4-2
J: TRBJ2-2
CDR3: CASSSFGGNTGELFF

D: .
V: TRBV27
J: TRBJ1-1
CDR3: CASNAQMNTEAFF

D: .
V: TRBV7-9
J: TRBJ2-6
CDR3: CASIAAAGANVLTF

D: TRBD2
V: TRBV28
J: TRBJ2-5
CDR3: CASSLMRGETQYF

D: TRBD2
V: TRBV9
J: TRBJ2-1
CDR3: CASSPGTNPYNEQFF

D: .
V: TRBV28
J: TRBJ1-2
CDR3: CASGLGYTF

D: .
V: TRBV27
J: TRBJ2-7
CDR3: CASRRLVLSYEQYF

D: .
V: TRBV7-8
J: TRBJ2-7
CDR3: CASSLELGYEQYF

D: TRBD2
V: TRBV30
J: TRBJ2-1
CDR3: CASTSGGSYNEQFF

D: TRBD2
V: TRBV10-2
J: TRBJ2-7
CDR3: CASSESGLAQYF

D: .
V: TRBV7-8
J: TRBJ1-5
CDR3: CASSRRSNQPQHF

D: TRBD2
V: TRBV28
J: TRBJ2-5
CDR3: CASSLRGTSGTRQETQYF

D: TRBD2
V: TRBV7-3
J: TRBJ2-2
CDR3: CASSRVRGDTGELFF

D: TRBD2
V: TRBV11-2
J: TRBJ2-2
CDR3: CASSVLWREGLRSTGELFF

D: TRBD1
V: TRBV9
J: TRBJ1-4
CDR3: CASSALTGGGEKLFF

D: TRBD1
V: TRBV25-1
J: TRBJ2-5
CDR3: CASRSLTGEKEQYF

D: .
V: TRBV5-1
J: TRBJ2-2
CDR3: CASSLATGNTGELFF

D: TRBD2
V: TRBV29-1
J: TRBJ2-7
CDR3: CSVKAGGGYEQYF

D: TRBD2
V: TRBV28
J: TRBJ2-7
CDR3: CASSSRLAPSEQYF

D: .
V: TRBV5-1
J: TRBJ1-1
CDR3: CASSHRVMNTEAFF

D: .
V: TRBV6-4
J: TRBJ1-1
CDR3: CASSQDGTVNTEAFF

D: .
V: TRBV10-1
J: TRBJ2-2
CDR3: CASSGRAIDTGELFF

D: .
V: TRBV6-6
J: TRBJ2-1
CDR3: CASSYSTRFHNEQFF

D: TRBD1
V: TRBV5-1
J: TRBJ2-5
CDR3: CASSSHRGEETQYF

D: TRBD2
V: TRBV19
J: TRBJ2-7
CDR3: CASSRTGTSGSYEQYF

D: .
V: TRBV28
J: TRBJ2-1
CDR3: CASRRRISNEQFF

D: .
V: TRBV7-9
J: TRBJ1-4
CDR3: CASTAFPTNEKLFF

D: .
V: TRBV7-3
J: TRBJ2-7
CDR3: CASSKLLYEQYF

D: TRBD1
V: TRBV11-2
J: TRBJ2-6
CDR3: CASIRQGGSSGANVLTF

D: .
V: TRBV10-3
J: TRBJ2-7
CDR3: CAISAAGASASSYEQYF

D: TRBD1
V: TRBV2
J: TRBJ2-7
CDR3: CASSWDRSWNEQYF

D: TRBD2
V: TRBV5-4
J: TRBJ2-2
CDR3: CASSLGLAGVSGELSF

D: .
V: TRBV25-1
J: TRBJ1-1
CDR3: CASRDQGNTEAFF